This TCR beta chain was captured in a study of Ad26.COV2.S vaccination and SARS-CoV-2 variants. Turning to the study itself: Donor allocation was to the COV1001 Ad26.COV2.S trial arm. Intramuscular Ad26.COV2.S doses were given once or twice, 56 days apart. Study outcomes and limitations: Using TCR breadth and depth analyses may have led to underestimated total T cell responses.

Generated by immunoSEQ multiplex PCR, the TCRdb table keeps only in-frame clones and is missing some. This table has about 480,000 clones, 87% appearing once. A remark on this clone: Its antigen is still unknown.

There are 13 residues in the CDR3. Trimming left V 5 bases short and J 3 bases short, with 10 bases between. CDR1 and CDR2 from the germline V gene are MDHEN and SYDVKM. Treatment meaning: around 19 received Ad26.COV2.S at low or high dose, single or two shots; 5 received placebo; per-sample allocation not given. The study sampled participants on day 63 after the first vaccine or placebo injection. The administered vaccine (an Ad26 vector) expressed Wuhan-strain SARS-CoV-2 spike. The sequencing used peripheral blood, collected in a trial of Ad26.COV2.S vaccine versus placebo. The TCR sequence derives from a person between 18 and 65 years old who received the Ad26.COV2.S COVID-19 vaccine or a placebo. The chain combines TRBV28 with TRBJ1-1; D is unclear. CDR3 protein: CASSPPPYTEAFF. Here the CDR3 DNA reads TGTGCCAGCAGTCCACCACCGTACACTGAAGCTTTCTTT. Full variable domain (rest looked up from reference TRBV28 and TRBJ1-1): DVKVTQSSRYLVKRTGEKVFLECVQDMDHENMFWYRQDPGLGLRLIYFSYDVKMKEKGDIPEGYSVSREKKERFSLILESASTNQTSMYLCASSPPPYTEAFFGQGTRLTVV.